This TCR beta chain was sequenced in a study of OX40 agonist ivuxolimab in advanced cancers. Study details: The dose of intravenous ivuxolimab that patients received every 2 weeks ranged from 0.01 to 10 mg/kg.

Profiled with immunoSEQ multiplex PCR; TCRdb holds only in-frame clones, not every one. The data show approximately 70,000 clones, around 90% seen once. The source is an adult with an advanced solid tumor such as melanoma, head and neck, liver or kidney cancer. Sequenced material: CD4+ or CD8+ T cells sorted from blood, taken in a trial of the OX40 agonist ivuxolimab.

CDR3 DNA: TGTGCCAGTAGTATACAGGGAGCGGGAGATAGCGAGCAGTACTTC. Translated: CASSIQGAGDSEQYF. The chain uses TRBV19 and TRBJ2-7, with 8 nucleotides matching TRBD2. Germline CDR1 reads LNHDA; CDR2 reads SQIVND (reference sequence). V was clipped by 2 bases and J by 6 bases; unmatched bases: 9. The CDR3 is made up of 15 amino acids.